This T cell receptor beta chain was identified in a study of Graves' ophthalmopathy and Graves' hyperthyroidism. The authors amplified TCR beta CDR3 regions from RNA transcripts. HTBI primers were employed in first-round RT-PCR, then a second-round multiplex PCR followed. Each CDR3 protein is one row after TCRdb ran MiXCR on the multiplex PCR reads. The table includes about 740,000 distinct CDR3 sequences, roughly 41% detected once. The sequence was collected from an adult man with Graves' ophthalmopathy. Sequenced: peripheral blood.

The CDR3 protein is CASSLVGRQSSGNTIYF. DNA for the CDR3: TGTGCCAGCAGCTTGGTGGGCCGGCAGAGCTCTGGAAACACCATATATTTT. The chain recombines TRBV7-9 with TRBJ1-3, with no clear D. CDR1 and CDR2 (germline): SEHNR, FQNEAQ (reference sequence). This CDR3 is built from 17 residues. The V gene lost 3 bases and the J gene lost 0 bases, with 15 bases spanning the gap.